This T cell receptor beta chain was recorded in a study of blood T cell repertoires in COVID-19. The method was immunoSEQ multiplex PCR; TCRdb's version includes in-frame clones alone and lacks a portion of them. The sample contains around 500,000 clones, 70% to 90% of which appear only once. The sequenced sample was PBMCs or T cells enriched from blood (not recorded which). The receptor was derived from a woman in her thirties or forties who had recovered from COVID-19.

CDR3 bases: TGTGCCAGTAGTATATCAACAGGGGGCGCATCTCAGCCCCAGCATTTT. It encodes CASSISTGGASQPQHF. V gene TRBV19 combines with J gene TRBJ1-5, with 9 bases fitting TRBD1. Germline CDR1 is LNHDA and CDR2 is SQIVND (reference sequence). V was clipped by 2 bases and J by 6 bases; unmatched bases: 8. This CDR3 is 16 amino acids long.